This T cell receptor beta chain emerged from a study of PD-L1 blockade in urothelial cancer. TCRdb's table, derived via immunoSEQ multiplex PCR, lists solely in-frame clones and lacks some. The data show more than 55,000 clones, approximately 80% seen once. Time point denoted: pretreatment peripheral blood. A total of 1 to 8 samples per patient were collected pretreatment and on-treatment. The CDR3 is made up of 13 amino acids. V shed 4 bases, J shed 5 bases, and the junction held 3 bases outside the gene matches. Germline V gives CDR1 SQVTM, CDR2 ANQGSEA. Points from the study as a whole: Greater 3-week expansion of tumor-associated blood clones was recorded for durable-benefit patients.

About this clone itself: The antigen is unknown.

The chain joins TRBV29-1 to TRBJ2-2; 8 bases map to TRBD1. The starting material was PBMCs, obtained around atezolizumab (anti-PD-L1) treatment. The TCR comes from a man between 65 and 85 years old with urothelial cancer. The CDR3 DNA reads TGCAGCGTTGGAGGACAGGGAACCGGGGAGCTGTTTTTT. It specifies CSVGGQGTGELFF.